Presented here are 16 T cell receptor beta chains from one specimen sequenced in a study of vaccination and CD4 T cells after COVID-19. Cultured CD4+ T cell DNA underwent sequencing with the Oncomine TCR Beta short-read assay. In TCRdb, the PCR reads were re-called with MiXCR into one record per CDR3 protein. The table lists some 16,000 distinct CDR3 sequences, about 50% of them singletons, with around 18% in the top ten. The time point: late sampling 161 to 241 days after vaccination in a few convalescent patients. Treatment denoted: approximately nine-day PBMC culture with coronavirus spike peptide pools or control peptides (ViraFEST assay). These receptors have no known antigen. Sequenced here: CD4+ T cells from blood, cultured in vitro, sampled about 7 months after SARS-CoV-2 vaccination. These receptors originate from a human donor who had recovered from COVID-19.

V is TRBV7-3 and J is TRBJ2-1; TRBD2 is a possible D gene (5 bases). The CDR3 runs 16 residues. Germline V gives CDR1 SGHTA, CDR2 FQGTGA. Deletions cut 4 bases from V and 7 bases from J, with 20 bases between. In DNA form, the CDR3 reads TGTGCCAGCAGCTGGACTGGGGTAGCCCCCGTGAATGAGCAGTTCTTC. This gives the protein CASSWTGVAPVNEQFF.

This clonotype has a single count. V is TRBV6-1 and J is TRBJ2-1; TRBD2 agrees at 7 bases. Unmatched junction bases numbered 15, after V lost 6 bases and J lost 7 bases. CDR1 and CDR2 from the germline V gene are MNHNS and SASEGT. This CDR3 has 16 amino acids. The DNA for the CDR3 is TGTGCCAGCAGGTCCGATTTGGGAGGGAGTCTTAATGAGCAGTTCTTC. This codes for CASRSDLGGSLNEQFF.

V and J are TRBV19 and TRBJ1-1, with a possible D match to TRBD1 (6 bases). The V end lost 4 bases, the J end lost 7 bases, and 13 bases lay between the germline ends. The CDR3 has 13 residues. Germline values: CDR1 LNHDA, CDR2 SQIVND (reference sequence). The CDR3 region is CASSRQDRNEAFF. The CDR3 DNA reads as TGTGCCAGTAGTAGACAGGACAGAAATGAAGCTTTCTTT.

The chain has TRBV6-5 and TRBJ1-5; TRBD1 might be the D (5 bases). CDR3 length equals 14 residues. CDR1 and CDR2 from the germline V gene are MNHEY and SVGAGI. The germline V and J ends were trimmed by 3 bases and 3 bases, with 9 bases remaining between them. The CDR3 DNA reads TGTGCCAGCAGTTATTCAGGGAACAATCAGCCCCAGCATTTT. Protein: CASSYSGNNQPQHF.

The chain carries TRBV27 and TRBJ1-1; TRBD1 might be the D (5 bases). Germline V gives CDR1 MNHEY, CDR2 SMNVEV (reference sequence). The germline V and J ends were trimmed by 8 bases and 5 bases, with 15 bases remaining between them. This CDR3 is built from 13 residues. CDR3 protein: CASATWPGTEAFF. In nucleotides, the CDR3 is TGTGCCAGCGCAACCTGGCCAGGGACTGAAGCTTTCTTT.

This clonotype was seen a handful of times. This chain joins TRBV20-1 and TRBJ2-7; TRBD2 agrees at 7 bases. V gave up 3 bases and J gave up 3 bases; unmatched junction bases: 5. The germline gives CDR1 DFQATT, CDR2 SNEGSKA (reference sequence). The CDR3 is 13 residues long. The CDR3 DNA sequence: TGCAGTGCTAGTTTAGGGGAGGGCTACGAGCAGTACTTC. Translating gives CSASLGEGYEQYF.

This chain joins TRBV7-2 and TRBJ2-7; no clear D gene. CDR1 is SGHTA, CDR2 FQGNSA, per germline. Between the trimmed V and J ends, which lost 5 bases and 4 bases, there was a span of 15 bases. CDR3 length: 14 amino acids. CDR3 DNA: TGTGCCAGCAGCCAATATGACCTAGGGTACGAGCAGTACTTC. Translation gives CASSQYDLGYEQYF. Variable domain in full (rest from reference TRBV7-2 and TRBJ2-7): GAGVSQSPSNKVTEKGKDVELRCDPISGHTALYWYRQSLGQGLEFLIYFQGNSAPDKSGLPSDRFSAERTGGSVSTLTIQRTQQEDSAVYLCASSQYDLGYEQYFGPGTRLTVT.

The CDR3 DNA follows: TGTGCCAGCAGCTTAGATCCCGGGGAGCTGTTTTTT. Protein: CASSLDPGELFF. The V gene is TRBV7-3, the J gene TRBJ2-2; D not certain. Germline lookup yields CDR1 SGHTA and CDR2 FQGTGA. V shed 2 bases and J shed 6 bases, with 4 bases lying between them. This CDR3 region has 12 residues.

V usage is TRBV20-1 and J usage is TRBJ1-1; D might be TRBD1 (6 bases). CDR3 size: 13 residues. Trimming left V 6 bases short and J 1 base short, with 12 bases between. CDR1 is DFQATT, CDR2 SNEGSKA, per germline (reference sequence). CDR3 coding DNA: TGCAGTGCCCGACGGGGGGCGAACACTGAAGCTTTCTTT. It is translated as CSARRGANTEAFF.

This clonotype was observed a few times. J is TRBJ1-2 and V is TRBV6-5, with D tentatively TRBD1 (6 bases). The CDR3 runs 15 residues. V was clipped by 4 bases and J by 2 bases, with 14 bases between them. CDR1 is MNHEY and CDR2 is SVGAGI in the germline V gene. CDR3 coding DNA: TGTGCCAGCAGTTCAAGCGGACAGCTAAACTATGGCTACACCTTC. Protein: CASSSSGQLNYGYTF.

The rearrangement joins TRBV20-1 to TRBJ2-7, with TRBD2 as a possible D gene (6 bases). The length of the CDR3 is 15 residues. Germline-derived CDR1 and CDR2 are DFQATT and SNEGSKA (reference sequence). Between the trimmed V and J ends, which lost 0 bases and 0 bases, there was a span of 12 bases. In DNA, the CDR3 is TGCAGTGCTAGAGATCACCGGAGGGACTCCTACGAGCAGTACTTC. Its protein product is CSARDHRRDSYEQYF.

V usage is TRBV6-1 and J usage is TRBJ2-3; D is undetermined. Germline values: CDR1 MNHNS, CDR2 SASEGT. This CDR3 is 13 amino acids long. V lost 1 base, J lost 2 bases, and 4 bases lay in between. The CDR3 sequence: CASSEGNTDTQYF. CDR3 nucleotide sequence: TGTGCCAGCAGTGAAGGTAACACAGATACGCAGTATTTT.

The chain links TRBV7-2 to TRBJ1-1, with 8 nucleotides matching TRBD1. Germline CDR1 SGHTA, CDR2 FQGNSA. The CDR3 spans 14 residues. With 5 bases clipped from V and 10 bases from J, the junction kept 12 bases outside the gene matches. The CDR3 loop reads CASSLLQGASRAFF. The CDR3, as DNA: TGTGCCAGCAGCCTCCTTCAGGGGGCCTCGAGAGCTTTCTTT.

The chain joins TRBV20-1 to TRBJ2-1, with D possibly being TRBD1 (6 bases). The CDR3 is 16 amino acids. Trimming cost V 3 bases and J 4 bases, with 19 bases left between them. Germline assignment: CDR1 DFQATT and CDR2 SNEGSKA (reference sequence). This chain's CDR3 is CSARRREGGYYNEQFF. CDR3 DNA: TGCAGTGCTAGGCGTCGGGAAGGGGGATATTACAATGAGCAGTTCTTC.

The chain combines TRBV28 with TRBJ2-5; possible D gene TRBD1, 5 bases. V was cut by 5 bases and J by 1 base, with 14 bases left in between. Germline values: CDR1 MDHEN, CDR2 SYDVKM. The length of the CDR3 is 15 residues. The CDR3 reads CASSTADTLQETQYF. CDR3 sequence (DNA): TGTGCCAGCAGTACCGCGGACACCCTCCAAGAGACCCAGTACTTC.

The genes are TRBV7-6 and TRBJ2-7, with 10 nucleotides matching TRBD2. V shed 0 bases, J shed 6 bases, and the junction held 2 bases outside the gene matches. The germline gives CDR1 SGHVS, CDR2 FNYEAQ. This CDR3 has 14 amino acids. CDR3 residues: CASSLAGTSVEQYF. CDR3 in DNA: TGTGCCAGCAGCTTAGCCGGGACTAGCGTCGAGCAGTACTTC.